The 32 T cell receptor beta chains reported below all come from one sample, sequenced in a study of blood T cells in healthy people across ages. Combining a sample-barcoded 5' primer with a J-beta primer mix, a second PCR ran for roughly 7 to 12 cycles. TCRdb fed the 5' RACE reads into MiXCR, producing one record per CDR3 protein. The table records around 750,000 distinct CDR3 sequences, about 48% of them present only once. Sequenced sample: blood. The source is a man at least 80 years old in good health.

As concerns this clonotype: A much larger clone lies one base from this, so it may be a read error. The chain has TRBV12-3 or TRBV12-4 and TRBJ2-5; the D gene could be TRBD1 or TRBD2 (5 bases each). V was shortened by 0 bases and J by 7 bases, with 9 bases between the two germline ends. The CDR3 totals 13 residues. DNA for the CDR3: TGTGCCAGCAGTTTAGCGGGGACGGGGACCCAGTACTTC. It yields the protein CASSLAGTGTQYF.

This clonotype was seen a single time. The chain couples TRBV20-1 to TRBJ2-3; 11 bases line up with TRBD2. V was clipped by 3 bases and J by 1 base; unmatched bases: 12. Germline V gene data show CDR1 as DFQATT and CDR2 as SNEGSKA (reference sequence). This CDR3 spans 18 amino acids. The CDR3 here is CSASGGAASGRRTDTQYF. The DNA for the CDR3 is TGCAGTGCTAGTGGTGGGGCGGCTAGCGGGAGGCGCACAGATACGCAGTATTTT.

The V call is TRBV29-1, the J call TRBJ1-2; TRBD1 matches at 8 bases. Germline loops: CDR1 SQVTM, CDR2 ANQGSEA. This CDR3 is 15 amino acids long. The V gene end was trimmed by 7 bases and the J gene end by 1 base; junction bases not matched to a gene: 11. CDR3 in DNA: TGCAGCGCCGAGGGGGGGGGACAGGTTAACTATGGCTACACCTTC. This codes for CSAEGGGQVNYGYTF.

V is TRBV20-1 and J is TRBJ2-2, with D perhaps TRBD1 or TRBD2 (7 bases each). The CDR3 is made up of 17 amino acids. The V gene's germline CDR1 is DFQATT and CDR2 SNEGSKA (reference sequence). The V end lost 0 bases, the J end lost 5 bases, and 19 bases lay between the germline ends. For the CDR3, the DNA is TGCAGTGCTAGAGATCGAGGGGGCGGGGGAAGTACCGGGGAGCTGTTTTTT. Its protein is CSARDRGGGGSTGELFF.

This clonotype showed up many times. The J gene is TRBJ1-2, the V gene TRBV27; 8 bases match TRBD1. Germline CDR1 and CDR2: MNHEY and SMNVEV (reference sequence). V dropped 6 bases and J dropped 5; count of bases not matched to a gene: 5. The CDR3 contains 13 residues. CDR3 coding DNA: TGTGCCAGCAGACCACAGGGGGAGTATGGCTACACCTTC. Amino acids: CASRPQGEYGYTF.

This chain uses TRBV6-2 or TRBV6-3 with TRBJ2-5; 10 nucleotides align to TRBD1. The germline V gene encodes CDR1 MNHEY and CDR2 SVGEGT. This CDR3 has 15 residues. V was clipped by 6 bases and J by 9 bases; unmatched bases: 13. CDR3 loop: CASRIPGQGIPAQYF. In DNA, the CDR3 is TGTGCCAGCAGGATACCGGGACAGGGGATCCCGGCCCAGTACTTC.

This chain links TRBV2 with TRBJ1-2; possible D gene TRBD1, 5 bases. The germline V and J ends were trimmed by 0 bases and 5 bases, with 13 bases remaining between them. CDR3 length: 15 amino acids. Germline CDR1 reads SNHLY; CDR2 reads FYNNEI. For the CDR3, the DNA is TGTGCCAGCAGTGAAGCGGGGCTTGTGGGGTATGGCTACACCTTC. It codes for CASSEAGLVGYGYTF.

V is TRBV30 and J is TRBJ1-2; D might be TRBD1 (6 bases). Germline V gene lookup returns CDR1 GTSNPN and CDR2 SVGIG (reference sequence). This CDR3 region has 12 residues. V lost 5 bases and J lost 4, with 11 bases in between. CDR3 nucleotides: TGTGCCTGGGCACAGGGCGGCTATGGCTACACCTTC. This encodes CAWAQGGYGYTF.

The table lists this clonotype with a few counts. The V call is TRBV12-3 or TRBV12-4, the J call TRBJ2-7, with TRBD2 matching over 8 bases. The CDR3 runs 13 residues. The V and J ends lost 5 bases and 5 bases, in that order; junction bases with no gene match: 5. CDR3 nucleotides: TGTGCCAGCAGTCCCGGACTAGCCAACGAGCAGTACTTC. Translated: CASSPGLANEQYF.

CDR3 protein: CASSSSARQGTGGYTF. In DNA, the CDR3 is TGTGCCAGCAGTTCCTCAGCCCGACAGGGGACGGGAGGCTACACCTTC. This chain uses TRBV12-3 or TRBV12-4 with TRBJ1-2; TRBD1 agrees at 8 bases. The CDR3 covers 16 residues. Trimming at V came to 4 bases and at J to 8 bases, leaving 15 bases not matched to a gene.

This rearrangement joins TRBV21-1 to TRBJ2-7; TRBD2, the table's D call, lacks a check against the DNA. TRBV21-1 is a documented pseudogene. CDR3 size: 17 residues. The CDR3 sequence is CASFGDFFPTNNYEQYF. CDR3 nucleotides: TGTGCCAGTTTCGGGGACTTCTTCCCGACGAATAACTACGAGCAGTACTTC.

DNA for the CDR3: TGTGCCAGCAGCGTTGGGCCACCGATAGAGACCCAGTACTTC. It translates to CASSVGPPIETQYF. V usage is TRBV9 and J usage is TRBJ2-7; no reliable D call. The last part of the DNA fits TRBJ2-5 better; the J call may be wrong. Germline-derived CDR1 and CDR2 are SGDLS and YYNGEE. The CDR3 consists of 14 residues.

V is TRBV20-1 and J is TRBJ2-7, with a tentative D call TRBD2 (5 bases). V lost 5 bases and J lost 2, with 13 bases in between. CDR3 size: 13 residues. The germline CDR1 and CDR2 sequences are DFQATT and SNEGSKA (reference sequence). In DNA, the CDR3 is TGCAGTGCTCAACTAGGTGGCCCCTACGAGCAGTACTTC. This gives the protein CSAQLGGPYEQYF.

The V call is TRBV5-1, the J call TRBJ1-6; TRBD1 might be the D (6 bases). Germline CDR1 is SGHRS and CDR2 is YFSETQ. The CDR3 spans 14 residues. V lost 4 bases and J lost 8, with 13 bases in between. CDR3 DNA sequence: TGCGCCAGCAGCACGACAGGTGGCGATTCACCCCTCCACTTT. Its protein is CASSTTGGDSPLHF.

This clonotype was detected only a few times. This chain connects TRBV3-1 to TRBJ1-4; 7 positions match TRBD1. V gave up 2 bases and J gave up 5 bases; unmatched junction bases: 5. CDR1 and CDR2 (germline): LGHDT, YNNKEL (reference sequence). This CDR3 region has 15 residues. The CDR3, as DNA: TGTGCCAGCAGCCAATGGGACAGATCAAATGAAAAACTGTTTTTT. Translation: CASSQWDRSNEKLFF.

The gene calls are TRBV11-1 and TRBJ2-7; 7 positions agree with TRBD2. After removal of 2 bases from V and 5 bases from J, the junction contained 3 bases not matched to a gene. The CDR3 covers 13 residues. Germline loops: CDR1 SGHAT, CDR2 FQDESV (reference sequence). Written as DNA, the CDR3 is TGTGCCAGCAGCTTAACCGGGACTAACGAGCAGTACTTC. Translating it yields CASSLTGTNEQYF.

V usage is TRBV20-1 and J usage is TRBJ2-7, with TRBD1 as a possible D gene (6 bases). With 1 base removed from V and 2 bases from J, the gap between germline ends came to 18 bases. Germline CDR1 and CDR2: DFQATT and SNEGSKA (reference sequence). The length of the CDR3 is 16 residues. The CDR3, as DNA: TGCAGTGCTAGAGGTCCCTTAACGGACAGTCCCTACGAGCAGTACTTC. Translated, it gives CSARGPLTDSPYEQYF.

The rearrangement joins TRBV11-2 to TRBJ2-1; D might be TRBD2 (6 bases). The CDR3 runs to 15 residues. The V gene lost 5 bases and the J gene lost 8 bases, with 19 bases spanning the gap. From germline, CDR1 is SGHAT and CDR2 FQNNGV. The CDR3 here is CASSPGRNLFDEQFF. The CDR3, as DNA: TGTGCCAGCAGCCCCGGGAGAAATCTTTTCGATGAGCAGTTCTTC.

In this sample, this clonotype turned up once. The CDR3 protein is CAWSLGNRRSYNSPLHF. CDR3 nucleotides: TGTGCCTGGAGTTTAGGGAACCGACGCTCCTATAATTCACCCCTCCACTTT. The V and J genes are TRBV30 and TRBJ1-6; D is ambiguous. The germline V gene encodes CDR1 GTSNPN and CDR2 SVGIG (reference sequence). The CDR3 has 17 amino acids. Trimming removed 2 bases at V and 0 bases at J, with 14 bases between.

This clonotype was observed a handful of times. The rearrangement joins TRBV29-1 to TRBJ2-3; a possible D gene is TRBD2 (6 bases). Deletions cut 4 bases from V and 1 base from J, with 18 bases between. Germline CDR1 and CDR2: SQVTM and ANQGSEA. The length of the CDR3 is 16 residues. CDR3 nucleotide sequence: TGCAGCGTTGTTAATAGGGTCGCGGGGCGCACAGATACGCAGTATTTT. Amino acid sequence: CSVVNRVAGRTDTQYF.

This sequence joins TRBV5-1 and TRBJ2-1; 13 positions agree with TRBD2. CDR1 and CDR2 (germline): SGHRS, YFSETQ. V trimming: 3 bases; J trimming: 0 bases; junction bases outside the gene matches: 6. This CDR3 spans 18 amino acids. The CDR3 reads CASSWGTSGVSSYNEQFF. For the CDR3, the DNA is TGCGCCAGCAGCTGGGGGACTAGCGGGGTTAGCTCCTACAATGAGCAGTTCTTC.

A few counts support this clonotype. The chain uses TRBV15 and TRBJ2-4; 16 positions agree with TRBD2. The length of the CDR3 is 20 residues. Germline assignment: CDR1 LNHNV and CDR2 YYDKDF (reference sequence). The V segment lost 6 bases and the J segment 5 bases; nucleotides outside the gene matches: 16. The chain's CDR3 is CATRRRPGLAGGLSENIQYF. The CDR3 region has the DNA TGTGCCACCAGAAGGCGCCCGGGACTAGCGGGAGGGCTCTCGGAAAACATTCAGTACTTC.

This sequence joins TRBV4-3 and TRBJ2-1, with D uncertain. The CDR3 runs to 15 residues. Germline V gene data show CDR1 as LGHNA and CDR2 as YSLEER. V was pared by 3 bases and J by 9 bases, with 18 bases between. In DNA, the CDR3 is TGCGCCAGCAGCCAGGCAACATACGGCAACGCTGAGCAGTTCTTC. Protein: CASSQATYGNAEQFF.

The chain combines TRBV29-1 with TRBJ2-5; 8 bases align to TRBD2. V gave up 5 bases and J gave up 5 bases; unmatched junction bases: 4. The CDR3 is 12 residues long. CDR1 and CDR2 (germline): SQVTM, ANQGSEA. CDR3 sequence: CSVRTSQETQYF. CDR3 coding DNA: TGCAGCGTTCGGACTAGCCAGGAGACCCAGTACTTC.

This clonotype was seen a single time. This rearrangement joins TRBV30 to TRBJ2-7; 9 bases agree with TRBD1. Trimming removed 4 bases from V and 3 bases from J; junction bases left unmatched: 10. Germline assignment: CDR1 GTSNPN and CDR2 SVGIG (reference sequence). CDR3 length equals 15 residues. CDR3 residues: CAWKIGTGIFYEQYF. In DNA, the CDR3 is TGTGCCTGGAAAATAGGGACAGGGATTTTCTACGAGCAGTACTTC.

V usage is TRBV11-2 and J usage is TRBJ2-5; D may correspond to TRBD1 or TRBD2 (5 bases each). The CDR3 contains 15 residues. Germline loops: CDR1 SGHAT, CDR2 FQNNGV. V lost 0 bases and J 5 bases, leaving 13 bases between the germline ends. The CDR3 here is CASSLDEGRVETQYF. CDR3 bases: TGTGCCAGCAGCTTAGATGAGGGCAGGGTGGAGACCCAGTACTTC.

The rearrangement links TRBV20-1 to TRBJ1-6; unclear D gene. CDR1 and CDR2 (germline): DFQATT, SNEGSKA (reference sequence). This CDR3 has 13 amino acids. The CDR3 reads CSARRDYNSPLHF. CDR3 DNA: TGCAGCGCCAGGAGAGATTATAATTCACCCCTCCACTTT.

The CDR3 DNA reads TGTGCCAGCAGCTTCCAGCGGGAGGGCAATGAGCAGTTCTTC. It specifies CASSFQREGNEQFF. The chain combines TRBV7-2 with TRBJ2-1; TRBD2 matches 10 bases. The length of the CDR3 is 14 residues. Germline-derived CDR1 and CDR2 are SGHTA and FQGNSA. Losses at the gene ends were 3 bases for V and 6 bases for J; bases not matched to a gene: 2.

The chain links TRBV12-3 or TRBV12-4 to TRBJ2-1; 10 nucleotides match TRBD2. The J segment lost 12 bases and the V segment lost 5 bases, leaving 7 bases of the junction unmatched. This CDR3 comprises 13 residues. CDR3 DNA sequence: TGTGCCAGCAGTCCTAGCGGGGGCCTCGGGCAGTTCTTC. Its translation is CASSPSGGLGQFF.

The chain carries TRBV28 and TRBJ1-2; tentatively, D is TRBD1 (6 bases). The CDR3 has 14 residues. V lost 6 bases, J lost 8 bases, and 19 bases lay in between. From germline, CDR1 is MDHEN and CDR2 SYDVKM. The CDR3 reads CASSPGIEGGGYTF. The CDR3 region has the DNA TGTGCCAGCAGCCCTGGGATCGAGGGGGGCGGCTACACCTTC.

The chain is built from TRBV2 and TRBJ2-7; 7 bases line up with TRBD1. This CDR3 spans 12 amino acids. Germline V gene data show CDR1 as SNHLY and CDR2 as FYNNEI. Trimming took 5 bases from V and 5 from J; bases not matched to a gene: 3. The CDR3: CASSTGVNEQYF. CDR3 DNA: TGTGCCAGCAGTACAGGGGTCAACGAGCAGTACTTC.

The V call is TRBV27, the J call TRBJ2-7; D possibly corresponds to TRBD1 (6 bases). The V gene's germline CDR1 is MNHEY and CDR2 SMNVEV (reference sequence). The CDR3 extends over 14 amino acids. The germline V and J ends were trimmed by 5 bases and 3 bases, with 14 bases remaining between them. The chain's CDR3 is CASSKTPGDYEQYF. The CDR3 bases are TGTGCCAGCAGTAAAACCCCAGGGGACTACGAGCAGTACTTC.